This T cell receptor beta chain comes out of a study of T cell responses to AZD1222 COVID-19 vaccine. The assay was immunoSEQ multiplex PCR, and TCRdb's table has in-frame clones only and misses some. Among 95,000 to 130,000 clones listed, 80% to 90% were seen once. Germline CDR1 and CDR2: LNHDA and SQIVND (reference sequence). V lost 4 bases and J 3 bases, leaving 16 bases between the germline ends. This CDR3 has 16 residues. The study's findings and limits: Following two doses of AZD1222, Spike-specific TCR breadth and depth rose. Seropositive status at baseline applied to only five or six AZD1222 recipients. Scientists sampled the repertoires only once the peak T cell response had passed.

A note on this clone: Its antigen is not known.

The TCR sequence derives from an adult in good health. This rearrangement joins TRBV19 to TRBJ1-5; D unclear. This specimen was peripheral blood, taken on day 0 of MenACWY control vaccination. CDR3: CASSKPPGVLNQPQHF. The CDR3 nucleotides read TGTGCCAGTAGTAAACCCCCCGGGGTCCTCAATCAGCCCCAGCATTTT.